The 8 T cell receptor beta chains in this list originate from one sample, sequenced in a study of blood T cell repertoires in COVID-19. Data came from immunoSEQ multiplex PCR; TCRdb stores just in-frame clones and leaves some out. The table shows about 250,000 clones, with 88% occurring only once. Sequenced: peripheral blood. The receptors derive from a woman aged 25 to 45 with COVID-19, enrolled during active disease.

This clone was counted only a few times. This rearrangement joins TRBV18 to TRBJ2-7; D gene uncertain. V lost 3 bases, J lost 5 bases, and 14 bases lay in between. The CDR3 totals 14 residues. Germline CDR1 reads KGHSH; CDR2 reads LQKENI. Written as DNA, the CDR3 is TGTGCCAGCTCACCCGCCTCCCGATCAGACGAGCAGTACTTC. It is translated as CASSPASRSDEQYF.

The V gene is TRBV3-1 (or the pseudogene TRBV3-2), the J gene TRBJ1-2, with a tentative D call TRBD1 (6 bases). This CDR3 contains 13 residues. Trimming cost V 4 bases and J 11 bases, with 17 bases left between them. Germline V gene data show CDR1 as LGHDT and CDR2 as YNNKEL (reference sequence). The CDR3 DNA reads TGTGCCAGCAGCCCTACCACAGGGTCGGGTTACACCTTC. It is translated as CASSPTTGSGYTF.

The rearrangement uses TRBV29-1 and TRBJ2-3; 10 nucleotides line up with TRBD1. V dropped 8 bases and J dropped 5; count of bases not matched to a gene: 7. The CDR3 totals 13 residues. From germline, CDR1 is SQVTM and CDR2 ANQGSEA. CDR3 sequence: CSYGTGVKDTQYF. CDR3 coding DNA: TGCAGCTACGGGACAGGGGTTAAAGATACGCAGTATTTT.

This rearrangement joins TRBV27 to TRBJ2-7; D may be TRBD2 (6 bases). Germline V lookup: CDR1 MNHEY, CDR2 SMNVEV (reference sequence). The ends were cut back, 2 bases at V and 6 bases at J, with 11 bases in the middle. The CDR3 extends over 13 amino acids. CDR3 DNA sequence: TGTGCCAGCAGTTTACCCGGAGGGCGCGAGCAGTACTTC. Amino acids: CASSLPGGREQYF.

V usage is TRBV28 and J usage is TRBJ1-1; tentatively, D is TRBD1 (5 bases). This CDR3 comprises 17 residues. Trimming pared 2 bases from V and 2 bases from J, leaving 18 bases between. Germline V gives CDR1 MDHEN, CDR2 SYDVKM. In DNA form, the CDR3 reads TGTGCCAGCAGTTTAGGCCCAGGGTGGGGCCCCAACACTGAAGCTTTCTTT. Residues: CASSLGPGWGPNTEAFF.

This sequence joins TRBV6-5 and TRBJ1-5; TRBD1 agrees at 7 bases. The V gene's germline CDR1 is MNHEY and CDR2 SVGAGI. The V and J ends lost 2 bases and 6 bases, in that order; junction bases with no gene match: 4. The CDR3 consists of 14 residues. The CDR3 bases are TGTGCCAGCAGTTACGGACCAGGGGGTCAGCCCCAGCATTTT. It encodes CASSYGPGGQPQHF.

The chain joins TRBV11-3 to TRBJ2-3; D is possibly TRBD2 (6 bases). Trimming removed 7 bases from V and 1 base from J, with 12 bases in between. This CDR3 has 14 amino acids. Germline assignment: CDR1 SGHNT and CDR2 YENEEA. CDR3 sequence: CASKTGLGTDTQYF. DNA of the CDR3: TGTGCCAGCAAGACGGGACTGGGCACAGATACGCAGTATTTT.

The CDR3 loop reads CATNRDRGHEQFF. DNA of the CDR3: TGTGCCACTAACCGGGACAGGGGCCATGAGCAGTTCTTC. The chain links TRBV24-1 to TRBJ2-1, with 10 bases matching TRBD1. With V trimmed by 10 bases and J by 8 bases, 7 bases remained unmatched. The CDR3 length is 13 residues. Germline V gene lookup returns CDR1 KGHDR and CDR2 SFDVKD.